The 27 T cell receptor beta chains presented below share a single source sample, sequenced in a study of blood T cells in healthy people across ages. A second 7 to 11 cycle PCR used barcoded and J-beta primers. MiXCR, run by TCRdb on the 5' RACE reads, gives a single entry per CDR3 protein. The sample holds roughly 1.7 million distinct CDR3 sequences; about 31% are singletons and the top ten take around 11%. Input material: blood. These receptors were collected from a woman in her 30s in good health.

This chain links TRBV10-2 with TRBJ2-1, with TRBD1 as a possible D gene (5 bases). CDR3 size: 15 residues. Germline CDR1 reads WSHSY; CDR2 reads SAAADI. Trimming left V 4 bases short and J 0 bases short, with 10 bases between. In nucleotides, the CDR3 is TGCGCCAGCAGTGCGTCGCAGGGCTCCTACAATGAGCAGTTCTTC. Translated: CASSASQGSYNEQFF.

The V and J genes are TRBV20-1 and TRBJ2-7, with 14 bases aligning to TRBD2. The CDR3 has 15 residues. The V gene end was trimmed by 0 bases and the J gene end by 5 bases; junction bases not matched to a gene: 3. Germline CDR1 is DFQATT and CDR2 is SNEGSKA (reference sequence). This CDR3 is CSARETSGRENEQYF. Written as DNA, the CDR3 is TGCAGTGCTAGAGAGACTAGCGGGAGGGAGAACGAGCAGTACTTC.

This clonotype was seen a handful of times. The chain's CDR3 is CASTPGKAYEQYF. The DNA for the CDR3 is TGTGCCAGCACCCCAGGGAAAGCCTACGAGCAGTACTTC. The rearrangement links TRBV12-3 or TRBV12-4 to TRBJ2-7, with a possible D match to TRBD1 (5 bases). With 7 bases removed from V and 2 bases from J, the gap between germline ends came to 12 bases. The CDR3 extends over 13 amino acids.

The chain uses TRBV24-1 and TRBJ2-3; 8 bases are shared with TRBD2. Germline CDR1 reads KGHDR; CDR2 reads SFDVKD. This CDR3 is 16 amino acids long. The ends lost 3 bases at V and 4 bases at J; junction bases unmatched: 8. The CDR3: CATSDHSGIRADTQYF. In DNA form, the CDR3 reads TGTGCCACCAGTGATCATAGCGGGATTAGGGCAGATACGCAGTATTTT.

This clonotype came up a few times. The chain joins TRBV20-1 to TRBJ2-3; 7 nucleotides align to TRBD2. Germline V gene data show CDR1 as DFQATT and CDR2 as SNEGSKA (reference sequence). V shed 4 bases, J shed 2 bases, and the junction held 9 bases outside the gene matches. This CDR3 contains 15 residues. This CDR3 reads CSANWGGSNTDTQYF. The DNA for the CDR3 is TGCAGTGCTAATTGGGGCGGGAGTAACACAGATACGCAGTATTTT.

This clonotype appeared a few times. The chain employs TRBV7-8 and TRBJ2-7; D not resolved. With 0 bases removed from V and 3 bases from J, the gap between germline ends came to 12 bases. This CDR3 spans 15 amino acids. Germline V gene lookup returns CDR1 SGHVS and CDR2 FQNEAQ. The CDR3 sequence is CASSLALRVGYEQYF. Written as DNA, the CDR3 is TGTGCCAGCAGCTTAGCGTTACGGGTGGGCTACGAGCAGTACTTC.

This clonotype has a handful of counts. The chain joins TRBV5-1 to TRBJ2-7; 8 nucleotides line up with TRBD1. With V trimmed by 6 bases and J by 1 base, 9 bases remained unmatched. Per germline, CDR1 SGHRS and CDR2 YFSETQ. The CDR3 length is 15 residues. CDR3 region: CASNAGQGASYEQYF. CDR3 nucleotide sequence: TGCGCCAGCAACGCCGGTCAGGGGGCATCCTACGAGCAGTACTTC.

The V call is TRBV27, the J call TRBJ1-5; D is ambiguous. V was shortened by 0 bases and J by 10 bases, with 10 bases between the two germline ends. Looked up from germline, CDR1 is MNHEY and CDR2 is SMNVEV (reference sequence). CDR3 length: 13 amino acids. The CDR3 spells CASSLSTQYPQHF. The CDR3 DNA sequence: TGTGCCAGCAGTTTATCTACACAGTATCCCCAGCATTTT.

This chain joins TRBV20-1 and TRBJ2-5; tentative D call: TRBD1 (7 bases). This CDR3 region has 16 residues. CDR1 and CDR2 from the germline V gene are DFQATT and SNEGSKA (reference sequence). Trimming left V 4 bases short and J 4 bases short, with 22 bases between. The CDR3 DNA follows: TGCAGTGCTACCCGGGACAGCGGGTTAGAATTAGAGACCCAGTACTTC. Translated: CSATRDSGLELETQYF.

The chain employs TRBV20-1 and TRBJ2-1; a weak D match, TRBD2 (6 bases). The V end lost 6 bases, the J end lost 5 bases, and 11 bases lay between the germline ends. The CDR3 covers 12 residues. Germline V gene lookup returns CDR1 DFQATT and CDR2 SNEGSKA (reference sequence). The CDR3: CSARDSNNEQFF. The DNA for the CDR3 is TGCAGTGCACGGGACTCTAACAATGAGCAGTTCTTC.

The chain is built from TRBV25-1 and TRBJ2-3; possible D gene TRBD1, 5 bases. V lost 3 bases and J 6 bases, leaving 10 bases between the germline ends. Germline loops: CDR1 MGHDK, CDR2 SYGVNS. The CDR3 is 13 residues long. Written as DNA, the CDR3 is TGTGCCAGCAGTGAGTTGTCAGGGGATACGCAGTATTTT. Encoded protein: CASSELSGDTQYF.

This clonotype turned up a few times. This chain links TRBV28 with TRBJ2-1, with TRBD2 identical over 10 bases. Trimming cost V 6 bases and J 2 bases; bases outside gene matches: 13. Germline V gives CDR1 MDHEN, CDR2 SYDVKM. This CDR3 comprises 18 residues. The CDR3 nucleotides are TGTGCCAGCAGGCTAGGGCTAGCGGGAGAGGAAACCTACAATGAGCAGTTCTTC. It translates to CASRLGLAGEETYNEQFF.

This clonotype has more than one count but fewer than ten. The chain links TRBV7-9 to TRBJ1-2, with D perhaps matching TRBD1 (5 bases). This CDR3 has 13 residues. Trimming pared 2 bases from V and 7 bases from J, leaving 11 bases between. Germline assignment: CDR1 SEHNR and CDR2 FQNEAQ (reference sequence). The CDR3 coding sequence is TGTGCCAGCAGCTTAAAGACAGAATCTGGCTACACCTTC. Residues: CASSLKTESGYTF. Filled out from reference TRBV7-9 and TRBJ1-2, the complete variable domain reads DTGVSQNPRHKITKRGQNVTFRCDPISEHNRLYWYRQTLGQGPEFLTYFQNEAQLEKSRLLSDRFSAERPKGSFSTLEIQRTEQGDSAMYLCASSLKTESGYTFGSGTRLTVV.

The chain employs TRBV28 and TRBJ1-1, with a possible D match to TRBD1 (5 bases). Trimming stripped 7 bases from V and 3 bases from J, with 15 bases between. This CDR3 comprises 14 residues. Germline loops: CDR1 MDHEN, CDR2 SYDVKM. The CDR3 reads CASIWGEGDTEAFF. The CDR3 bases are TGTGCCAGCATCTGGGGCGAGGGAGACACTGAAGCTTTCTTT.

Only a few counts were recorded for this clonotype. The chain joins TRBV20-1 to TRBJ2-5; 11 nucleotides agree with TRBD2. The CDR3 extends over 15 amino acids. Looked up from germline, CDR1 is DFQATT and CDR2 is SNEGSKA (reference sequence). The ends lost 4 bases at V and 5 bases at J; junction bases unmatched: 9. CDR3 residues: CSATIPLAGVETQYF. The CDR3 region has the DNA TGCAGTGCTACCATCCCACTAGCGGGAGTGGAGACCCAGTACTTC.

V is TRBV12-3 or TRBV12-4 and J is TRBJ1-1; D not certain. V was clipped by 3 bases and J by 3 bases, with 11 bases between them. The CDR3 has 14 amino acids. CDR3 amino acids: CASSFAHQYTEAFF. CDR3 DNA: TGTGCCAGCAGTTTCGCACACCAGTACACTGAAGCTTTCTTT.

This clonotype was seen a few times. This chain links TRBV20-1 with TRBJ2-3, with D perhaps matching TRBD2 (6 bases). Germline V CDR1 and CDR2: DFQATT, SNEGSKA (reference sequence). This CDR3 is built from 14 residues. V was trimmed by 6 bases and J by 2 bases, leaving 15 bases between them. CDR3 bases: TGCAGTGCCTCCGGGACTTACCTCACAGATACGCAGTATTTT. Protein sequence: CSASGTYLTDTQYF.

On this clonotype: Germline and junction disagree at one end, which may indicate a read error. CDR3 coding DNA: TGTGCCAGCTCACCACTTAGTATCGCAGGGACGAACGCCGGGGAGCTGTTTTTT. Residues: CASSPLSIAGTNAGELFF. The rearrangement links TRBV18 to TRBJ2-2; the D call may be TRBD1 or TRBD2 (5 bases each). This CDR3 is built from 18 residues. Germline V gene lookup returns CDR1 KGHSH and CDR2 LQKENI.

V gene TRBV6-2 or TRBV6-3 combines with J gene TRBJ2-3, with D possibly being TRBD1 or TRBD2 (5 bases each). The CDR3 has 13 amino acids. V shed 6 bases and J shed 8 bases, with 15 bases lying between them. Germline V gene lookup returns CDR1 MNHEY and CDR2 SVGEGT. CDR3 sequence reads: CASRLSLGVTQYF. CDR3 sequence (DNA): TGTGCCAGCAGACTTTCTCTGGGGGTTACGCAGTATTTT.

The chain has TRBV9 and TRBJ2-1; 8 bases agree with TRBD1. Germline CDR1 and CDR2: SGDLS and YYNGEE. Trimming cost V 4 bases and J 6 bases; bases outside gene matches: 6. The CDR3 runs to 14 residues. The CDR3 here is CASSLGQAANEQFF. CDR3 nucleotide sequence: TGTGCCAGCAGCTTGGGACAGGCTGCCAATGAGCAGTTCTTC.

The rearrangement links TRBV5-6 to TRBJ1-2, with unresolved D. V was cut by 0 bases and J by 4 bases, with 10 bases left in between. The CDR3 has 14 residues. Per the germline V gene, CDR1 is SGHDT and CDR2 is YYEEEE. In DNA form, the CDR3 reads TGTGCCAGCAGCTTGGTTCGGGTTGGCTATGGCTACACCTTC. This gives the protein CASSLVRVGYGYTF. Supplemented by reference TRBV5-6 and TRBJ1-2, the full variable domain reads DAGVTQSPTHLIKTRGQQVTLRCSPKSGHDTVSWYQQALGQGPQFIFQYYEEEERQRGNFPDRFSGHQFPNYSSELNVNALLLGDSALYLCASSLVRVGYGYTFGSGTRLTVV.

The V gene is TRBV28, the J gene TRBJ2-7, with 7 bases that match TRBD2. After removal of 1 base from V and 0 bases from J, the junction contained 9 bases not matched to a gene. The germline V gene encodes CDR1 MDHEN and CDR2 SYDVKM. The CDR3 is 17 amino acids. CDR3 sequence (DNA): TGTGCCAGCAGTTTATTGTGGCAGGCGGGAGCCTCCTACGAGCAGTACTTC. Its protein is CASSLLWQAGASYEQYF.

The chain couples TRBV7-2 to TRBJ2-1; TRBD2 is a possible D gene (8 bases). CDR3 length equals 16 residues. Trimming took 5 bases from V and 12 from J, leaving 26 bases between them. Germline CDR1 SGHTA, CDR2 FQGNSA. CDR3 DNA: TGTGCCAGCAGCCCCCAGGGGGGACTAGTGGAGGGGGGGCAGTTCTTC. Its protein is CASSPQGGLVEGGQFF. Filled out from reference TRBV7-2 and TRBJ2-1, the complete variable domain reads GAGVSQSPSNKVTEKGKDVELRCDPISGHTALYWYRQSLGQGLEFLIYFQGNSAPDKSGLPSDRFSAERTGGSVSTLTIQRTQQEDSAVYLCASSPQGGLVEGGQFFGPGTRLTVL.

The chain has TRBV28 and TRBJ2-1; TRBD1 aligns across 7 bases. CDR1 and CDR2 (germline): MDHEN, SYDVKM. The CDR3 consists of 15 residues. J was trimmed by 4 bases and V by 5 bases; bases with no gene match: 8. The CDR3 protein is CASSTTGAYYNEQFF. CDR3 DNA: TGTGCCAGCAGTACAACAGGGGCTTATTACAATGAGCAGTTCTTC.

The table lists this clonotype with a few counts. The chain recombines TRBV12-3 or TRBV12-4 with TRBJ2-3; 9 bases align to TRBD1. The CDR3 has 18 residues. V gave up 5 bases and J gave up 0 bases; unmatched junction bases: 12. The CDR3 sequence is CASSPRTGVLGSTDTQYF. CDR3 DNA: TGTGCCAGCAGTCCTCGGACAGGGGTTCTGGGTAGCACAGATACGCAGTATTTT.

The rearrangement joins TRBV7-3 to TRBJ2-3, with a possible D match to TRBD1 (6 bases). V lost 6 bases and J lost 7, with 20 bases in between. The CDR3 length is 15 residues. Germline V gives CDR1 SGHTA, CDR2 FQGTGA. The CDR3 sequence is CASSLQGRRGHTQYF. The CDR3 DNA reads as TGTGCCAGCAGTCTTCAGGGGCGCCGCGGACATACGCAGTATTTT.

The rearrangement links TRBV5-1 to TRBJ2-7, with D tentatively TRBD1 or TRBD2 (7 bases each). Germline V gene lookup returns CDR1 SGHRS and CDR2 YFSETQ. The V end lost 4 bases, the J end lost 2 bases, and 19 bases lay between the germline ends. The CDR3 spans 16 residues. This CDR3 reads CASSPLETGRAYEQYF. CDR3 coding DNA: TGCGCCAGCAGCCCGTTAGAGACAGGGAGGGCCTACGAGCAGTACTTC. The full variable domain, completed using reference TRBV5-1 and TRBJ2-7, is KAGVTQTPRYLIKTRGQQVTLSCSPISGHRSVSWYQQTPGQGLQFLFEYFSETQRNKGNFPGRFSGRQFSNSRSEMNVSTLELGDSALYLCASSPLETGRAYEQYFGPGTRLTVT.